The entry that follows covers one T cell receptor beta chain sequence. Authors' processing steps: Estimation of nucleated cell counts was performed using reference gene primer amplification. Sequencing used immunoSEQ multiplex PCR; TCRdb keeps in-frame clones, though not all of them. Clone size and V and J calls were adopted from that table, with D and trimming inferred from the DNA. The sample includes 25,000 to 35,000 clones, 81% of them seen just once. The data were taken from a study of blood T cell repertoires in COVID-19. Study-level background: The United States, Italy and Spain were the sources of the acute and convalescent COVID-19 samples. Sample material is recorded as cDNA or gDNA derived from T cells, B-cell-depleted T cells, or PBMCs.

The sample was peripheral blood. The clonotype was recovered from a woman aged 55-69 years with acute or convalescent COVID-19.

The chain's CDR3 is CASSIGSGVNTGELFF. Here the CDR3 DNA reads TGTGCCAGTAGTATAGGTTCGGGGGTGAACACCGGGGAGCTGTTTTTT. V gene TRBV19 combines with J gene TRBJ2-2; D is possibly TRBD2 (6 bases). The CDR3 covers 16 residues. Trimming cost V 1 base and J 1 base, with 10 bases left between them. Germline CDR1 and CDR2: LNHDA and SQIVND (reference sequence). The entire variable domain, with the rest obtained from reference TRBV19 and TRBJ2-2, is as follows: DGGITQSPKYLFRKEGQNVTLSCEQNLNHDAMYWYRQDPGQGLRLIYYSQIVNDFQKGDIAEGYSVSREKKESFPLTVTSAQKNPTAFYLCASSIGSGVNTGELFFGEGSRLTVL.